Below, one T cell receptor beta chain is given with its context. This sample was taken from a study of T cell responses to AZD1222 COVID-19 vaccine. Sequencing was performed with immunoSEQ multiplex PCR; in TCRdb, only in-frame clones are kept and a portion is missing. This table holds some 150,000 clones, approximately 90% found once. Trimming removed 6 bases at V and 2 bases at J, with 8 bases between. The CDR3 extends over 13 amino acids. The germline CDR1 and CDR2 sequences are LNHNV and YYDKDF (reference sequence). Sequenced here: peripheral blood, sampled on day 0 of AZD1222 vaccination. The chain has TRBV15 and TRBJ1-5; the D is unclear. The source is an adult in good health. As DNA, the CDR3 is TGTGCCACCAGGGTCGGTGGCAATCAGCCCCAGCATTTT. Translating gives CATRVGGNQPQHF.